This entry describes one T cell receptor beta chain. Its antigen is not identified. TCRdb's table, derived via immunoSEQ multiplex PCR, lists solely in-frame clones and lacks some. The profile shows around 150,000 clones, over 75% of them singletons. The V gene's germline CDR1 is MNHEY and CDR2 SMNVEV (reference sequence). J lost 4 bases, V lost 4 bases, and 13 bases had no gene match. This CDR3 is 17 amino acids long. This sample was taken from a study of T cell responses to AZD1222 COVID-19 vaccine. The study's findings and limits: There were vaccine-associated CD4 TCRs across spike, dominant at 160-218 and 743-854. Seropositive status at baseline applied to only a handful of AZD1222 recipients.

The chain recombines TRBV27 with TRBJ1-5, with 7 positions matching TRBD1. This receptor was taken from an adult who received the AZD1222 COVID-19 vaccine. Source: peripheral blood, taken 28 days after the second AZD1222 dose. The CDR3 is CASSWSPPGRGNQPQHF. CDR3 in DNA: TGTGCCAGCAGTTGGTCCCCCCCCGGCAGGGGGAATCAGCCCCAGCATTTT.